This TCR beta chain comes out of a study of STAT5B mutations in CD4+ large granular lymphocyte leukemia. Generated by immunoSEQ multiplex PCR, the TCRdb table keeps only in-frame clones and is missing some. Of about 30,000 clones in the sample, 75% to 85% were seen once. Buffy coats from healthy blood donors served as controls. Between the trimmed V and J ends, which lost 5 bases and 0 bases, there was a span of 11 bases. Per germline, CDR1 SGHVS and CDR2 FNYEAQ. This CDR3 contains 14 residues. About this clone itself: Its specificity is unknown.

General study results and limits: Compared with healthy controls (2/35), patient top clones favored TRBV06 (8/27). Patient CD4-sorted repertoires looked more clonal than healthy CD4+ repertoires, even without putative leukemic clones.

This sequence originates from a human donor in good health. The chain is built from TRBV7-6 and TRBJ2-7; D is possibly TRBD1 (6 bases). Sequencing used CD4+ T cells from blood buffy coats. CDR3 loop: CASSPQTGSYEQYF. CDR3 coding DNA: TGTGCCAGCAGCCCCCAGACAGGCTCCTACGAGCAGTACTTC.